The 16 T cell receptor beta chains listed next were all sequenced from one sample in a study of blood T cell repertoires in COVID-19. Sequenced by immunoSEQ multiplex PCR; TCRdb stores in-frame clones only, minus some. The sample contains 300,000 to 400,000 clones, around 87% of which appear only once. Specimen: peripheral blood. The receptors were gathered from a middle-aged man with active or convalescent COVID-19.

The V call is TRBV19, the J call TRBJ1-1; maybe TRBD1 (6 bases). The CDR3 has 15 amino acids. The germline V gene has CDR1 LNHDA and CDR2 SQIVND (reference sequence). V dropped 3 bases and J dropped 8 bases, with 19 bases sitting between them. This chain's CDR3 is CASSIWTDRTGEAFF. DNA of the CDR3: TGTGCCAGTAGTATTTGGACAGACCGTACGGGCGAAGCTTTCTTT.

The rearrangement joins TRBV2 to TRBJ2-7; maybe TRBD2 (5 bases). CDR1 is SNHLY and CDR2 is FYNNEI in the germline V gene. The CDR3 runs to 14 residues. Trimming pared 4 bases from V and 3 bases from J, leaving 13 bases between. CDR3 in amino acids: CASSVRRESYEQYF. CDR3 DNA: TGTGCCAGCAGTGTTAGAAGGGAGAGCTACGAGCAGTACTTC.

V gene TRBV6-4 combines with J gene TRBJ1-1; D ambiguous. V lost 4 bases, J lost 1 base, and 7 bases lay in between. This CDR3 contains 13 residues. In germline, CDR1 is MRHNA, CDR2 SNTAGT. In nucleotides, the CDR3 is TGTGCCAGCAGTGTAATAGCGAACACTGAAGCTTTCTTT. Translating it yields CASSVIANTEAFF.

The chain uses TRBV5-4 and TRBJ1-2; D possibly corresponds to TRBD1 (5 bases). The germline V and J ends were trimmed by 0 bases and 5 bases, with 11 bases remaining between them. Per germline, CDR1 SGHNT and CDR2 YYREEE (reference sequence). The CDR3 consists of 14 residues. CDR3 loop: CASSLDRRPYGYTF. In nucleotides, the CDR3 is TGTGCCAGCAGCTTGGACAGGCGACCTTATGGCTACACCTTC.

The rearrangement links TRBV6-5 to TRBJ2-3, with D tentatively TRBD1 (6 bases). Between the trimmed V and J ends, which lost 8 bases and 2 bases, there was a span of 14 bases. From germline, CDR1 is MNHEY and CDR2 SVGAGI. The CDR3 extends over 14 amino acids. DNA of the CDR3: TGTGCCAGCGGGCTGGGGGCCCCCACAGATACGCAGTATTTT. It codes for CASGLGAPTDTQYF.

J is TRBJ1-2 and V is TRBV2; D remains ambiguous. Germline CDR1 SNHLY, CDR2 FYNNEI. This CDR3 is built from 12 residues. Trimming removed 4 bases at V and 6 bases at J, with 9 bases between. The CDR3 spells CASSGSSDGYTF. CDR3 bases: TGTGCCAGCAGTGGCTCGTCGGATGGCTACACCTTC. Full variable domain (missing parts from reference TRBV2 and TRBJ1-2): EPEVTQTPSHQVTQMGQEVILRCVPISNHLYFYWYRQILGQKVEFLVSFYNNEISEKSEIFDDQFSVERPDGSNFTLKIRSTKLEDSAMYFCASSGSSDGYTFGSGTRLTVV.

This clone appeared a few times. The chain joins TRBV7-9 to TRBJ2-7, with 10 nucleotides matching TRBD2. CDR3 length: 16 amino acids. Germline V lookup: CDR1 SEHNR, CDR2 FQNEAQ (reference sequence). Unmatched junction bases numbered 16, after V lost 6 bases and J lost 8 bases. The CDR3 DNA sequence: TGTGCCAGCAGTATAGCAAAGGGGCTAGCGGGGGCAAAGCAGTACTTC. Encoded protein: CASSIAKGLAGAKQYF. Based on the CDR3 plus reference TRBV7-9 and TRBJ2-7, the full variable domain is DTGVSQNPRHKITKRGQNVTFRCDPISEHNRLYWYRQTLGQGPEFLTYFQNEAQLEKSRLLSDRFSAERPKGSFSTLEIQRTEQGDSAMYLCASSIAKGLAGAKQYFGPGTRLTVT.

The chain uses TRBV18 and TRBJ1-1, with 10 bases lining up with TRBD1. The V gene end was trimmed by 1 base and the J gene end by 4 bases; junction bases not matched to a gene: 3. The CDR3 is 15 residues long. Germline-derived CDR1 and CDR2 are KGHSH and LQKENI. The CDR3 here is CASSPRRDRGTEAFF. DNA for the CDR3: TGTGCCAGCTCACCACGCCGGGACAGGGGCACTGAAGCTTTCTTT.

CDR3 bases: TGTGCCAGCAGCCAAGCCTACAGCGGACCCCGATACGAGCAGTACTTC. It specifies CASSQAYSGPRYEQYF. This chain links TRBV3-1 (or the pseudogene TRBV3-2) with TRBJ2-7; possible D gene TRBD2, 5 bases. Germline V gene data show CDR1 as LGHDT and CDR2 as YNNKEL (reference sequence). The CDR3 consists of 16 residues. V was pared by 1 base and J by 4 bases, with 17 bases between.

V usage is TRBV3-1 (or the pseudogene TRBV3-2) and J usage is TRBJ2-3; TRBD2 matches at 8 bases. CDR3 length: 14 amino acids. Trimming removed 3 bases from V and 5 bases from J; junction bases left unmatched: 4. Germline CDR1 and CDR2: LGHDT and YNNKEL (reference sequence). CDR3 DNA sequence: TGTGCCAGCAGCCATGGGCTAGCGGGAGATACGCAGTATTTT. This codes for CASSHGLAGDTQYF.

This chain connects TRBV10-3 to TRBJ1-1, with 7 bases identical to TRBD1. Per the germline V gene, CDR1 is ENHRY and CDR2 is SYGVKD. CDR3 size: 14 residues. V lost 7 bases and J lost 3; bases outside the gene matches: 8. In DNA form, the CDR3 reads TGTGCCATCACCAAGACAGGGACTCACACTGAAGCTTTCTTT. As protein: CAITKTGTHTEAFF.

A few counts support this clone. This chain connects TRBV7-3 to TRBJ2-5, with 13 bases aligning to TRBD2. Germline V gene data show CDR1 as SGHTA and CDR2 as FQGTGA. This CDR3 has 17 residues. Trimming at V came to 5 bases and at J to 4 bases, leaving 10 bases not matched to a gene. CDR3 nucleotides: TGTGCCAGCAGCCCGGGACTAGCGGGACAGTGGGGAGAGACCCAGTACTTC. Encoded protein: CASSPGLAGQWGETQYF.

The chain has TRBV6-2 or TRBV6-3 and TRBJ1-5; TRBD1 matches at 7 bases. Trimming took 2 bases from V and 2 from J; bases not matched to a gene: 9. The germline V gene has CDR1 MNHEY and CDR2 SVGEGT. The CDR3 spans 17 residues. In DNA, the CDR3 is TGTGCCAGCAGTTACGACAGGGCGCCCGGTGGCAATCAGCCCCAGCATTTT. As protein: CASSYDRAPGGNQPQHF.

This rearrangement joins TRBV7-8 to TRBJ2-7; D uncertain. This CDR3 is 13 amino acids long. Germline CDR1 is SGHVS and CDR2 is FQNEAQ. V lost 5 bases to trimming and J lost 0 bases, with 8 bases between them. In nucleotides, the CDR3 is TGTGCCAGCAGCCCCCGAGCCTCCTACGAGCAGTACTTC. This encodes CASSPRASYEQYF. The full variable domain, completed using reference TRBV7-8 and TRBJ2-7, is GAGVSQSPRYKVAKRGQDVALRCDPISGHVSLFWYQQALGQGPEFLTYFQNEAQLDKSGLPSDRFFAERPEGSVSTLKIQRTQQEDSAVYLCASSPRASYEQYFGPGTRLTVT.

As DNA, the CDR3 is TGTGCCATCAGTGAGAGCGGGGCTAGCACAGATACGCAGTATTTT. Its protein product is CAISESGASTDTQYF. This chain uses TRBV10-3 with TRBJ2-3; 7 bases match TRBD2. Germline values: CDR1 ENHRY, CDR2 SYGVKD. With V trimmed by 2 bases and J by 0 bases, 2 bases remained unmatched. This CDR3 comprises 15 residues.

The chain combines TRBV29-1 with TRBJ2-1, with 8 nucleotides matching TRBD1. Germline V gene sequence: CDR1 SQVTM, CDR2 ANQGSEA. With V trimmed by 3 bases and J by 3 bases, 7 bases remained unmatched. This CDR3 spans 15 amino acids. CDR3 coding DNA: TGCAGCGTTGAGTTCGGGACAGGAAACTACAATGAGCAGTTCTTC. Protein product: CSVEFGTGNYNEQFF.